Listed below are T cell receptor beta chains from one sample, sequenced in a study of T cell responses to AZD1222 COVID-19 vaccine. Method: immunoSEQ multiplex PCR; TCRdb's copy keeps in-frame clones and lacks some. The sample contains about 88,000 clones, around 91% of which appear only once. Sequenced here: peripheral blood, sampled on day 0 of MenACWY control vaccination. These receptors came from an adult in good health. The CDR3 runs from the conserved cysteine through the conserved F or W. A D gene is named only where the DNA matches it firmly. For some rows the clone size is stated as once, few or many, or as a class when expanded; others skip it.

CASSLGDRNTGELFF	TGCGCCAGCAGCTTGGGCGATAGGAACACCGGGGAGCTGTTTTTT	-	-	TRBJ2-2	TRBV5-1
CASSLRGTTEAFF	TGTGCCAGCAGTTTGCGGGGAACAACTGAAGCTTTCTTT	-	-	TRBJ1-1	TRBV28
CASSLTGPYEQYF	TGTGCCAGCAGTTTAACGGGCCCCTACGAGCAGTACTTC	-	-	TRBJ2-7	TRBV27
CASTPGQGDGYTF	TGTGCCAGCACCCCGGGACAGGGGGATGGCTACACCTTC	-	TRBD1	TRBJ1-2	TRBV28
CASSLGGGRASAYEQYF	TGTGCCAGCAGTTTAGGGGGGGGCAGGGCCAGCGCCTACGAGCAGTACTTC	-	-	TRBJ2-7	TRBV28
CASSPTGADNQPQHF	TGCGCCAGCAGCCCGACAGGGGCCGACAATCAGCCCCAGCATTTT	-	TRBD1	TRBJ1-5	TRBV10-2
CASRQRGYTF	TGTGCCAGCAGGCAGAGGGGCTACACCTTC	once	-	TRBJ1-2	TRBV2
CASSEGQGYTDTQYF	TGTGCCAGCAGTGAAGGTCAGGGATACACAGATACGCAGTATTTT	-	-	TRBJ2-3	TRBV6-1
CAISERELLAGLSYEQYF	TGTGCCATCAGTGAAAGGGAGTTACTAGCGGGTCTCTCCTACGAGCAGTACTTC	-	TRBD2	TRBJ2-7	TRBV10-3
CASSLARTAAYEQYF	TGTGCCAGCAGCTTAGCGCGGACAGCTGCCTACGAGCAGTACTTC	-	-	TRBJ2-7	TRBV7-2
CASSLTLEGDGYTF	TGCGCCAGCAGCTTGACGCTCGAGGGGGATGGCTACACCTTC	-	-	TRBJ1-2	TRBV5-1
CASRRQGESNEKLFF	TGTGCCAGCAGGAGACAGGGGGAATCTAATGAAAAACTGTTTTTT	-	TRBD1	TRBJ1-4	TRBV6-5
CASSEGPNSYNEQFF	TGTGCCAGCAGTGAAGGCCCTAACTCCTACAATGAGCAGTTCTTC	-	-	TRBJ2-1	TRBV6-1
CASSLGVVQETQYF	TGTGCCAGCAGCTTAGGGGTAGTTCAAGAGACCCAGTACTTC	-	-	TRBJ2-5	TRBV11-2
CATSQDRAYGYTF	TGTGCCACCAGCCAGGATAGGGCCTATGGCTACACCTTC	few	-	TRBJ1-2	TRBV24-1
CASSQDSGYTGELFF	TGTGCCAGCAGCCAAGATTCTGGGTACACCGGGGAGCTGTTTTTT	-	-	TRBJ2-2	TRBV3-1/TRBV3-2
CASSPGQGALTEAFF	TGTGCCAGCAGCCCAGGACAGGGGGCACTCACTGAAGCTTTCTTT	-	TRBD1	TRBJ1-1	TRBV6-5
CASSLRTGGYGYTF	TGCGCCAGCAGCCTCCGGACAGGGGGCTATGGCTACACCTTC	-	TRBD1	TRBJ1-2	TRBV5-1
CASTADRGGGTEAFF	TGTGCCAGCACCGCGGACAGGGGAGGAGGAACTGAAGCTTTCTTT	-	TRBD1	TRBJ1-1	TRBV6-5
CASSLGSAGGQETQYF	TGTGCCAGCAGCTTAGGCAGCGCGGGAGGCCAAGAGACCCAGTACTTC	-	TRBD2	TRBJ2-5	TRBV11-2
CASSLEGLAGANTGELFF	TGCGCCAGCAGCTTGGAGGGTCTAGCGGGAGCTAACACCGGGGAGCTGTTTTTT	-	TRBD2	TRBJ2-2	TRBV5-1
CASSDPTTDTQYF	TGTGCCAGCAGCGACCCCACCACAGATACGCAGTATTTT	-	-	TRBJ2-3	TRBV9